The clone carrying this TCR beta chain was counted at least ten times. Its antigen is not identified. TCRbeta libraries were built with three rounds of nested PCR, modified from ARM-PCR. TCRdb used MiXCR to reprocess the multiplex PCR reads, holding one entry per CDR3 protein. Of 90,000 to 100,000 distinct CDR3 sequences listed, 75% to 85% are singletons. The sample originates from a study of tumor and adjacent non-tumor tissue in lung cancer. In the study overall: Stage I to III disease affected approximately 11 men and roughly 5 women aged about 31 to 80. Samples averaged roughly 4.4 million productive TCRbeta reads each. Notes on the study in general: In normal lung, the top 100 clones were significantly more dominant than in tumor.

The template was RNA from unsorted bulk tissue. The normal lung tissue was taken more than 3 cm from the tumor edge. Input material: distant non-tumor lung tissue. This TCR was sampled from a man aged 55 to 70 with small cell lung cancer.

This CDR3 reads CASSFRQGREGEKLFF. The CDR3 nucleotides are TGTGCCAGCAGTTTCCGACAGGGGAGGGAGGGTGAAAAACTGTTTTTT. The V and J genes are TRBV12-3 or TRBV12-4 and TRBJ1-4; 8 bases are shared with TRBD1. With 3 bases clipped from V and 7 bases from J, the junction kept 10 bases outside the gene matches. The CDR3 covers 16 residues.